Detailed here is one T cell receptor beta chain. Other nucleotide sequences from this sample produce the same CDR3. Germline V gives CDR1 SQVTM, CDR2 ANQGSEA. CDR3 size: 14 residues. V was clipped by 4 bases and J by 2 bases; unmatched bases: 2. This sample stems from a study of blood T cell repertoires in COVID-19. Assay: immunoSEQ multiplex PCR; the TCRdb copy retains only in-frame clones and omits some. The sample consists of 70,000 or so clones, approximately 90% of them appearing once. The sequenced material came from peripheral blood. The clonotype comes from a man between 65 and 85 years old with active COVID-19. This chain connects TRBV29-1 to TRBJ1-2; 12 positions match TRBD1. The CDR3 sequence: CSVGGQGANYGYTF. The DNA of the CDR3 is TGCAGCGTTGGGGGACAGGGGGCCAACTATGGCTACACCTTC.